A single sample gave rise to the 29 T cell receptor beta chains below, sequenced in a study of identical twins. A single record per CDR3 protein comes from TCRdb applying MiXCR to the 5' RACE reads. The repertoire holds hundreds of thousands of distinct CDR3 sequences, with over 8.5% as singletons. The same data also went into a second study, on yellow fever vaccine responses in identical twins.

The specimen sequenced was PBMCs. These TCRs come from a woman aged 18-29 years in good health.

Many counts were recorded for this clonotype. This chain joins TRBV4-3 and TRBJ2-7, with a possible D match to TRBD1 (5 bases). CDR3 size: 17 residues. Trimming took 0 bases from V and 2 from J, leaving 17 bases between them. Germline CDR1 reads LGHNA; CDR2 reads YSLEER. CDR3 in DNA: TGCGCCAGCAGCCAAGACCAGGGAACCATCCCCCCCTACGAGCAGTACTTC. It specifies CASSQDQGTIPPYEQYF.

The V call is TRBV2, the J call TRBJ2-3; D possibly uses TRBD1 or TRBD2 (5 bases each). V was pared by 2 bases and J by 4 bases, with 13 bases between. Per germline, CDR1 SNHLY and CDR2 FYNNEI. The CDR3 sequence is 15 residues long. Here the CDR3 DNA reads TGTGCCAGCAGTGAAAACAGGAGGTTAGCAGATACGCAGTATTTT. Protein sequence: CASSENRRLADTQYF.

This chain joins TRBV7-2 and TRBJ2-7, with D possibly TRBD1 on 6 matching bases. V was shortened by 3 bases and J by 4 bases, with 13 bases between the two germline ends. The CDR3 has 14 residues. Per the germline V gene, CDR1 is SGHTA and CDR2 is FQGNSA. The chain's CDR3 is CASSFQGISYEQYF. CDR3 nucleotides: TGTGCCAGCAGCTTCCAGGGGATATCGTACGAGCAGTACTTC.

The genes are TRBV5-5 and TRBJ2-3; D remains ambiguous. The CDR3 sequence is 13 residues long. Germline V lookup: CDR1 SGHKS, CDR2 YYEKEE (reference sequence). Trimming shortened V by 4 bases and J by 0 bases, and 6 bases separated the two germline ends. The CDR3 spells CASSIQSTDTQYF. In nucleotides, the CDR3 is TGTGCCAGCAGCATTCAGAGCACAGATACGCAGTATTTT.

The rearrangement links TRBV19 to TRBJ1-2; D is undetermined. This CDR3 contains 12 residues. Per germline, CDR1 LNHDA and CDR2 SQIVND (reference sequence). V lost 5 bases and J lost 0, with 4 bases in between. CDR3 amino acids: CASSSPNYGYTF. As DNA, the CDR3 is TGTGCCAGTAGTTCCCCTAACTATGGCTACACCTTC.

The sample holds a few counts of this clonotype. The V call is TRBV12-3 or TRBV12-4, the J call TRBJ1-6, with D perhaps TRBD1 (6 bases). The CDR3 consists of 14 residues. V was shortened by 6 bases and J by 9 bases, with 15 bases between the two germline ends. The DNA of the CDR3 is TGTGCCAGCAGCACCGGACAGTTGGGTTCACCCCTCCACTTT. Translating it yields CASSTGQLGSPLHF.

This clonotype was picked up a small number of times. The chain recombines TRBV7-6 with TRBJ2-1; TRBD2 agrees at 14 bases. The germline gives CDR1 SGHVS, CDR2 FNYEAQ. The junction had 9 bases not matched to a gene; V was cut back by 5 bases and J by 6 bases. The CDR3 has 17 residues. This CDR3 is CASSPTGTSGRGNEQFF. CDR3 DNA sequence: TGTGCCAGCAGCCCGACCGGGACTAGCGGGAGAGGCAATGAGCAGTTCTTC.

This clonotype was detected many times. The genes are TRBV5-1 and TRBJ2-1, with 9 bases identical to TRBD1. The V and J ends lost 4 bases and 5 bases, in that order; junction bases with no gene match: 19. Germline V CDR1 and CDR2: SGHRS, YFSETQ. This CDR3 comprises 19 residues. The CDR3 sequence is CASSIPNFTGTGLDNEQFF. The CDR3 bases are TGCGCCAGCAGCATACCCAACTTCACCGGGACAGGGCTCGACAATGAGCAGTTCTTC.

The chain combines TRBV20-1 with TRBJ1-5; D is undetermined. The CDR3 is 13 residues long. V was pared by 4 bases and J by 0 bases, with 7 bases between. Germline lookup yields CDR1 DFQATT and CDR2 SNEGSKA (reference sequence). CDR3 coding DNA: TGCAGTGCTACGTGGGGTAGCAATCAGCCCCAGCATTTT. The encoded protein is CSATWGSNQPQHF.

This clonotype turned up a few times. The chain couples TRBV7-9 to TRBJ2-1; TRBD2 agrees at 9 bases. CDR1 is SEHNR, CDR2 FQNEAQ, per germline (reference sequence). This CDR3 spans 14 amino acids. V was pared by 3 bases and J by 9 bases, with 6 bases of the junction left unmatched. In DNA form, the CDR3 reads TGTGCCAGCAGCTTTGATAGCGGGAGCTCTGAGCAGTTCTTC. Translation: CASSFDSGSSEQFF.

The chain is built from TRBV6-1 and TRBJ1-4, with D perhaps TRBD1 (6 bases). The CDR3 extends over 13 amino acids. Per the germline V gene, CDR1 is MNHNS and CDR2 is SASEGT. Trimming left V 4 bases short and J 3 bases short, with 6 bases between. The CDR3 nucleotides are TGTGCCAGCAGTGGACAGGCTAATGAAAAACTGTTTTTT. It yields the protein CASSGQANEKLFF.

This clonotype appeared many times. The genes are TRBV12-3 or TRBV12-4 and TRBJ2-2; no reliable D call. Deletions cut 5 bases from V and 1 base from J, with 11 bases between. The CDR3 loop spans 15 amino acids. Here the CDR3 reads CASSTQTLNTGELFF. For the CDR3, the DNA is TGTGCCAGCAGTACGCAGACTCTGAACACCGGGGAGCTGTTTTTT.

This clonotype has more than one count but fewer than ten. The rearrangement uses TRBV3-1 and TRBJ2-3; TRBD1 matches at 8 bases. V lost 5 bases to trimming and J lost 7 bases; unmatched junction nucleotides: 11. This CDR3 has 15 residues. Germline values: CDR1 LGHDT, CDR2 YNNKEL (reference sequence). CDR3 loop: CASSTTGQVQYTQYF. CDR3 nucleotide sequence: TGTGCCAGCAGCACAACGGGACAGGTACAGTATACGCAGTATTTT.

V usage is TRBV2 and J usage is TRBJ2-7, with 8 positions matching TRBD2. The CDR3 covers 15 residues. Germline V lookup: CDR1 SNHLY, CDR2 FYNNEI. The junction had 7 bases not matched to a gene; V was cut back by 5 bases and J by 1 base. The CDR3 loop is CASSSGTRSSYEQYF. The DNA of the CDR3 is TGTGCCAGCAGTTCCGGGACTAGAAGTTCCTACGAGCAGTACTTC. Using reference TRBV2 and TRBJ2-7 for the parts outside the CDR3, the full variable domain is EPEVTQTPSHQVTQMGQEVILRCVPISNHLYFYWYRQILGQKVEFLVSFYNNEISEKSEIFDDQFSVERPDGSNFTLKIRSTKLEDSAMYFCASSSGTRSSYEQYFGPGTRLTVT.

This chain links TRBV10-3 with TRBJ2-4; 7 bases line up with TRBD1. V lost 3 bases to trimming and J lost 5 bases; unmatched junction nucleotides: 7. The CDR3 is made up of 15 amino acids. CDR1 and CDR2 from the germline V gene are ENHRY and SYGVKD. The DNA for the CDR3 is TGTGCCATCAGTGACCCAGACAGGGACCAAAACATTCAGTACTTC. It specifies CAISDPDRDQNIQYF.

V usage is TRBV2 and J usage is TRBJ2-2; the D call may be TRBD1 or TRBD2 (5 bases each). Trimming took 7 bases from V and 8 from J, leaving 14 bases between them. Germline lookup yields CDR1 SNHLY and CDR2 FYNNEI. The CDR3 is 13 residues long. The CDR3 here is CASNRDPRGELFF. The CDR3 region has the DNA TGTGCCAGCAACCGGGACCCACGGGGGGAGCTGTTTTTT.

With respect to this clonotype: The junction differs from germline at one of its ends, possibly a read error. This chain joins TRBV5-6 and TRBJ2-1, with D possibly being TRBD2 (6 bases). CDR3 length equals 13 residues. The germline V gene has CDR1 SGHDT and CDR2 YYEEEE. In DNA form, the CDR3 reads TGTGCCATCAGCTCGGGACTCATCAATGAGCAGTTCTTC. Amino acid sequence: CAISSGLINEQFF.

This clonotype was seen at least ten times. The CDR3 region is CASSQDGREMMGPFETQYF. In DNA, the CDR3 is TGTGCCAGCAGCCAAGACGGCAGGGAGATGATGGGACCGTTTGAGACCCAGTACTTC. The chain recombines TRBV3-1 with TRBJ2-5; possibly TRBD1 or TRBD2 for D (5 bases each). This CDR3 region has 19 residues. Germline-derived CDR1 and CDR2 are LGHDT and YNNKEL (reference sequence). Between the trimmed V and J ends, which lost 0 bases and 5 bases, there was a span of 25 bases.

This clonotype was counted many times. This chain joins TRBV5-1 and TRBJ2-1; 10 nucleotides match TRBD1. With V trimmed by 3 bases and J by 6 bases, 3 bases remained unmatched. The CDR3 loop spans 14 amino acids. The germline CDR1 and CDR2 sequences are SGHRS and YFSETQ. The CDR3 region has the DNA TGCGCCAGCAGCTCGACAGGGGGCCCCAATGAGCAGTTCTTC. It translates to CASSSTGGPNEQFF.

This clonotype has a handful of counts. This chain joins TRBV11-2 and TRBJ2-3; D might be TRBD2 (5 bases). This CDR3 is built from 14 residues. The germline gives CDR1 SGHAT, CDR2 FQNNGV. V was cut by 8 bases and J by 0 bases, with 12 bases left in between. The CDR3 sequence: CASGEPHSTDTQYF. CDR3 DNA: TGTGCCAGCGGGGAGCCCCATAGCACAGATACGCAGTATTTT.

This clonotype came up many times. V and J are TRBV29-1 and TRBJ1-1, with 8 bases matching TRBD1. This CDR3 is 12 amino acids long. Germline loops: CDR1 SQVTM, CDR2 ANQGSEA. V gave up 6 bases and J gave up 4 bases; unmatched junction bases: 4. CDR3 region: CSVRTGPTEAFF. The CDR3 coding sequence is TGCAGCGTGCGGACAGGGCCCACTGAAGCTTTCTTT.

This clonotype was detected ten times or more. The chain is built from TRBV27 and TRBJ2-1; the D is unclear. The CDR3 has 13 amino acids. Germline lookup yields CDR1 MNHEY and CDR2 SMNVEV (reference sequence). The V end was cut by 0 bases, the J end by 6 bases, with 6 bases between. The CDR3 reads CASSLSGFNEQFF. CDR3 nucleotide sequence: TGTGCCAGCAGTTTATCGGGGTTCAATGAGCAGTTCTTC.

This clonotype has only a few counts. The chain is built from TRBV6-5 and TRBJ2-7, with 8 bases matching TRBD2. The CDR3 contains 15 residues. Germline loops: CDR1 MNHEY, CDR2 SVGAGI. The J segment lost 1 base and the V segment lost 0 bases, leaving 2 bases of the junction unmatched. CDR3 DNA sequence: TGTGCCAGCAGTTACTCGGGCGGGGGGTCCTACGAGCAGTACTTC. Amino acids: CASSYSGGGSYEQYF.

This clonotype was seen repeatedly, ten times or more. The rearrangement joins TRBV29-1 to TRBJ2-1, with 11 bases aligning to TRBD1. With V trimmed by 6 bases and J by 6 bases, 13 bases remained unmatched. CDR3 length: 16 residues. Per germline, CDR1 SQVTM and CDR2 ANQGSEA. The CDR3 DNA follows: TGCAGCGTGGCAAACACACCGGGACAGGGGGTCAATGAGCAGTTCTTC. As protein: CSVANTPGQGVNEQFF.

This clonotype was counted ten times or more. V and J are TRBV10-3 and TRBJ1-1, with D unclear. V was shortened by 3 bases and J by 1 base, with 18 bases between the two germline ends. CDR3 size: 17 residues. Germline CDR1 and CDR2: ENHRY and SYGVKD. The CDR3 protein is CAISDPRSIDGNTEAFF. The CDR3 nucleotides are TGTGCCATCAGTGACCCCCGCAGCATAGACGGGAACACTGAAGCTTTCTTT.

At least ten counts were recorded for this clonotype. CDR3 region: CASSLVTGGLWGEQFF. CDR3 bases: TGTGCCAGCAGCTTAGTTACGGGGGGGCTTTGGGGTGAGCAGTTCTTC. J is TRBJ2-1 and V is TRBV11-2; 8 nucleotides align to TRBD2. The V segment lost 1 base and the J segment 9 bases; nucleotides outside the gene matches: 11. The CDR3 loop spans 16 amino acids. Germline values: CDR1 SGHAT, CDR2 FQNNGV.

J is TRBJ2-1 and V is TRBV5-4, with 7 bases fitting TRBD1. The CDR3 is 15 amino acids. In germline, CDR1 is SGHNT, CDR2 YYREEE (reference sequence). Germline trimming cut 4 bases from V and 7 bases from J; bases unmatched to any gene: 11. The CDR3 region is CASSRGQRGGNEQFF. In DNA form, the CDR3 reads TGTGCCAGCAGCCGGGGACAGCGCGGCGGAAATGAGCAGTTCTTC.

This clonotype was observed a few times. V and J are TRBV20-1 and TRBJ2-7; weak D call: TRBD2 (5 bases). CDR1 DFQATT and CDR2 SNEGSKA come from the germline V gene (reference sequence). Trimming removed 3 bases from V and 0 bases from J, with 12 bases in between. This CDR3 is built from 14 residues. In nucleotides, the CDR3 is TGCAGTGCTAGCCGGACTGGTAGCTCCTACGAGCAGTACTTC. Its protein product is CSASRTGSSYEQYF.

The rearrangement links TRBV20-1 to TRBJ2-3, with 9 bases that match TRBD1. The CDR3 length is 16 residues. The V gene's germline CDR1 is DFQATT and CDR2 SNEGSKA (reference sequence). In DNA form, the CDR3 reads TGCAGCATGAATCCCAGAGGACAGGGGCACACAGATACGCAGTATTTT. It codes for CSMNPRGQGHTDTQYF.